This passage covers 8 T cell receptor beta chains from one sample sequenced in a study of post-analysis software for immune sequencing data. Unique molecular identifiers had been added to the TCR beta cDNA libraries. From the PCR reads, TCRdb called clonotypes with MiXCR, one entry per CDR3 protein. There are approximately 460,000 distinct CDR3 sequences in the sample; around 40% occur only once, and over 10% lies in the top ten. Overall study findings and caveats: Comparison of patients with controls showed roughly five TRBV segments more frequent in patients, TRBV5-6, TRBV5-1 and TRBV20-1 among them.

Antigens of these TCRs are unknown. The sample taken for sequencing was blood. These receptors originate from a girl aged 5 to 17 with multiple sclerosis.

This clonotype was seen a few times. DNA of the CDR3: TGTGCCAGCAGCAAAAGGACAGGGAGGTGGGAGACCCAGTACTTC. Its protein product is CASSKRTGRWETQYF. The rearrangement links TRBV21-1 to TRBJ2-5; the table calls TRBD1, which could not be checked here. TRBV21-1 is a listed pseudogene. This CDR3 region has 15 residues.

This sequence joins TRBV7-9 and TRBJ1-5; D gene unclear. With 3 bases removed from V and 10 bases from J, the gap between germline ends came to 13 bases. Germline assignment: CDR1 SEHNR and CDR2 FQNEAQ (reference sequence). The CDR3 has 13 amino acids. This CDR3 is CASSLRVGGPQHF. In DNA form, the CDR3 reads TGTGCCAGCAGCTTGAGGGTTGGTGGACCCCAGCATTTT.

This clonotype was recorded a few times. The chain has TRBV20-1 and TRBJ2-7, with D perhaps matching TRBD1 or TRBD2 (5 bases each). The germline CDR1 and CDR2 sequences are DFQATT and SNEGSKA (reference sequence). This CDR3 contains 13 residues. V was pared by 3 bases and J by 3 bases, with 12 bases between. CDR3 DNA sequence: TGCAGTGCTAGTGGGGGACGGGACTACGAGCAGTACTTC. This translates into CSASGGRDYEQYF.

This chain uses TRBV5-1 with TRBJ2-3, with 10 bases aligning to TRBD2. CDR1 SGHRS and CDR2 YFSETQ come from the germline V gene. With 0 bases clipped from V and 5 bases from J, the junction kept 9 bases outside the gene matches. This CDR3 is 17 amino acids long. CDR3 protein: CASSLDSSGSWGDTQYF. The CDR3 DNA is TGCGCCAGCAGCTTGGATTCTAGCGGGAGCTGGGGAGATACGCAGTATTTT. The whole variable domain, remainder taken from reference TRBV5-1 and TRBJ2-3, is KAGVTQTPRYLIKTRGQQVTLSCSPISGHRSVSWYQQTPGQGLQFLFEYFSETQRNKGNFPGRFSGRQFSNSRSEMNVSTLELGDSALYLCASSLDSSGSWGDTQYFGPGTRLTVL.

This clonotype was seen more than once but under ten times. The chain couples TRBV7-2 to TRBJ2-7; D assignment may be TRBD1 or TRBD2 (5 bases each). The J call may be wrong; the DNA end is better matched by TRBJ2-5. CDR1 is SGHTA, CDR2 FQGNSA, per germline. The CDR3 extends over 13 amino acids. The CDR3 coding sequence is TGTGCCAGCAGCGCAGGCCAGGGACAGACCCAGTACTTC. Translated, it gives CASSAGQGQTQYF.

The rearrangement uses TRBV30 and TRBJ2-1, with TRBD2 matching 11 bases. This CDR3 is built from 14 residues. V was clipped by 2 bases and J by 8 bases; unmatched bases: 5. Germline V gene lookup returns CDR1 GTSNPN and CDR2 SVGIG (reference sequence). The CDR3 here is CAWSQLAGVDEQFF. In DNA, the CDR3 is TGTGCCTGGAGTCAACTAGCGGGAGTGGATGAGCAGTTCTTC.

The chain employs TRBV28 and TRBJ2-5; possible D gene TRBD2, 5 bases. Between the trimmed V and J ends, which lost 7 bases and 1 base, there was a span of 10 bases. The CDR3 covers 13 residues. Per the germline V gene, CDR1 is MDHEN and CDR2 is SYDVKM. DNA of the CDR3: TGTGCCAGCAATGACGGACTCCAAGAGACCCAGTACTTC. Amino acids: CASNDGLQETQYF.

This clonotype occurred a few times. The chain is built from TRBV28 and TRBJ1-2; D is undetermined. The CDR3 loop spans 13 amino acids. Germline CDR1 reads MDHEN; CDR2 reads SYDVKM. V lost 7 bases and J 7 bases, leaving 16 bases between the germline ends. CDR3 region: CASTFRGVGGYTF. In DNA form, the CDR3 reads TGTGCCAGCACCTTTCGGGGTGTGGGTGGCTACACCTTC.